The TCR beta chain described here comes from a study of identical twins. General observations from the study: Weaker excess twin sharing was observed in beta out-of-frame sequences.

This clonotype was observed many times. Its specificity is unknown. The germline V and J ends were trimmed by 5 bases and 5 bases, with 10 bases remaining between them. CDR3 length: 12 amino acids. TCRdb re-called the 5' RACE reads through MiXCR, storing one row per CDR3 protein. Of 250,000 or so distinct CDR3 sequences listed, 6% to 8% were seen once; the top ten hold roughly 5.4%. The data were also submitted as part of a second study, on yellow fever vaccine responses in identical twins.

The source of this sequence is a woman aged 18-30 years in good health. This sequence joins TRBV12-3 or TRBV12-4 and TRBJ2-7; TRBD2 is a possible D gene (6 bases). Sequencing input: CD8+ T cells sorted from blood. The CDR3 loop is CASSASGDEQYF. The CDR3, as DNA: TGTGCCAGCAGTGCTTCGGGGGACGAGCAGTACTTC.